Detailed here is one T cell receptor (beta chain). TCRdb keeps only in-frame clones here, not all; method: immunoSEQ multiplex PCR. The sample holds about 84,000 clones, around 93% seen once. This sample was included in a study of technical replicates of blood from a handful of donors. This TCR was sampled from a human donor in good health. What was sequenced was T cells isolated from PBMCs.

The CDR3 is CASSQTPAGGWTEAFF. The CDR3 DNA reads as TGCGCCAGCAGCCAAACCCCTGCCGGGGGGTGGACTGAAGCTTTCTTT. The chain couples TRBV4-1 to TRBJ1-1; a weak D match, TRBD1 (5 bases). The V gene lost 2 bases and the J gene lost 5 bases, with 18 bases spanning the gap. CDR3 length: 16 residues. Germline CDR1 reads MGHRA; CDR2 reads YSYEKL.